This TCR beta chain was found in a study of cytomegalovirus exposure and HLA in healthy donors. Assay used: immunoSEQ multiplex PCR; TCRdb lists only in-frame clones, some missing. This table holds 260,000 or so clones, about 86% found once. The CDR3 is made up of 15 amino acids. The V end lost 9 bases, the J end lost 3 bases, and 20 bases lay between the germline ends. The germline V gene has CDR1 MDHEN and CDR2 SYDVKM. The receptor was isolated from a young man in good health and CMV-seronegative. The chain recombines TRBV28 with TRBJ1-1; D may be TRBD1 (6 bases). Sequencing was done on a sample of PBMCs. The CDR3 DNA is TGTGCCAGTCACGTCGCCGGGGGGCCGGACACTGAAGCTTTCTTT. Protein product: CASHVAGGPDTEAFF.